This TCR beta chain was sequenced during a study of blood T cells in healthy people across ages. Regarding the study as a whole: Considered underestimates were the diversity estimates obtained from one million T cells. Diversity of TCR beta per million T cells declined in a roughly linear way with age. Researchers said unsorted PBMCs prevented a conclusive naive versus antigen-experienced comparison.

A second PCR, run for roughly 7 to 11 cycles, used a sample-barcoded 5' primer plus a J-beta primer mix. TCRdb recomputed calls from the 5' RACE reads with MiXCR, one row per CDR3 protein. The table has around 650,000 distinct CDR3 sequences, about 30% seen once; the top ten hold approximately 15%. Of note for this clonotype: Its antigen is unknown.

Trimming removed 3 bases from V and 4 bases from J, with 16 bases in between. This CDR3 has 15 amino acids. From germline, CDR1 is SGDLS and CDR2 YYNGEE. The receptor's source is a woman of 80 years or more in good health. The V gene is TRBV9, the J gene TRBJ1-2; D ambiguous. Sequenced: blood. CDR3: CASSAWRIGIYGYTF. For the CDR3, the DNA is TGTGCCAGCAGCGCTTGGAGGATAGGGATCTATGGCTACACCTTC.